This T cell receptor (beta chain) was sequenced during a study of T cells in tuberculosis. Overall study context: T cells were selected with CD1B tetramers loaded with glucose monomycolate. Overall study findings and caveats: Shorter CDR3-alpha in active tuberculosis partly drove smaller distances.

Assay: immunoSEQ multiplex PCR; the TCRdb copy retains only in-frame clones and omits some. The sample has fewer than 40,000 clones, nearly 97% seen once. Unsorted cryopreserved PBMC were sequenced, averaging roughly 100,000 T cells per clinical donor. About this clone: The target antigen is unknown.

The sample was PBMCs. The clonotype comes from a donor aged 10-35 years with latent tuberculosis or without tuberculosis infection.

Here the CDR3 reads CASRPSDRDNQPQHF. The CDR3, as DNA: TGTGCCAGCAGGCCCTCGGACAGGGACAATCAGCCCCAGCATTTT. This chain connects TRBV6-6 to TRBJ1-5; 8 bases align to TRBD1. Germline loops: CDR1 MNHNY, CDR2 SVGAGI (reference sequence). The CDR3 totals 15 residues. Germline trimming cut 6 bases from V and 3 bases from J; bases unmatched to any gene: 7.